The clone carrying this T cell receptor (beta chain) is labeled as medium-sized. As yet, its antigen is unknown. The time point: sample taken at primary tumor resection. Tumor, nontumor lung or frozen PBMC supplied whole RNA, sequenced without sorting. Individually, TCR cDNA molecules were each labelled with a unique molecular identifier. TCRdb re-called the 5' RACE reads with MiXCR, one entry per CDR3 protein. The sample holds 8,000 to 9,500 distinct CDR3 sequences, roughly 2.8% seen once. The germline V gene has CDR1 SGHTS and CDR2 YDEGEE. The CDR3 extends over 15 amino acids. J gave up 5 bases and V 0 bases, and 7 bases lay outside the gene matches. The data are from a study of spatial heterogeneity in lung cancer. Overall study context: The count of detected beta-chain sequences consistently exceeded that of alpha-chain sequences.

Findings of the study overall: In tumors, expanded intratumoral alpha and beta TCR counts tracked mutation counts.

Sequenced material: lung tumor tissue, taken at surgery. This sequence originates from a male donor with early-stage non-small cell lung cancer. This chain connects TRBV5-8 to TRBJ2-5; 7 bases match TRBD1. The CDR3 is CASSLDRGGTETQYF. CDR3 nucleotide sequence: TGTGCCAGCAGCTTGGACCGAGGGGGCACGGAGACCCAGTACTTC.